The sequence of this T cell receptor beta chain was determined in a study of PD-1 blockade in classical Hodgkin lymphoma. Study-wide points: The study found complete responders had baseline diversity similar to newly diagnosed patients.

The table came from immunoSEQ multiplex PCR; TCRdb's copy has only in-frame clones and leaves some out. The sample yields fewer than 100,000 clones, 93% seen once. Trimming pared 10 bases from V and 2 bases from J, leaving 27 bases between. From germline, CDR1 is MRHNA and CDR2 SNTAGT. CDR3 length: 18 residues. The time point is: cycle 4 day 1 (C4D1), after 5 to 7 weeks of nivolumab. The patients all showed relapse after autologous stem cell transplantation, while their brentuximab vedotin exposure varied. Patients reached a best response of complete response, partial response or progressive disease. Details on this clone: Its matching antigen is unknown.

The TCR originated in a human donor with classical Hodgkin lymphoma. Material: peripheral blood mononuclear cells (PBMCs), obtained before the fourth cycle of nivolumab. The chain employs TRBV6-4 and TRBJ1-5; unclear D gene. In DNA, the CDR3 is TGTGCCACTTTAGCAAGGCAGTGGCCGGGTGGGGGCAATCAGCCCCAGCATTTT. Amino acid sequence: CATLARQWPGGGNQPQHF.